These 17 T cell receptor beta chains came from one sample sequenced in a study of PD-1 blockade in classical Hodgkin lymphoma. Time point here: cycle 4 day 1 (C4D1), after 5 to 7 weeks of nivolumab. Every patient experienced relapse after autologous stem cell transplantation, and brentuximab vedotin exposure varied. The table came from immunoSEQ multiplex PCR; TCRdb's copy has only in-frame clones and leaves some out. The table lists some 93,000 clones, under 85% of them singletons. Here the sequenced sample was peripheral blood mononuclear cells (PBMCs), taken before the fourth cycle of nivolumab. Receptors originate from a human donor with classical Hodgkin lymphoma.

This clone has just one count. The chain employs TRBV27 and TRBJ1-2; TRBD1 agrees at 8 bases. Looked up from germline, CDR1 is MNHEY and CDR2 is SMNVEV (reference sequence). Trimming removed 4 bases from V and 4 bases from J; junction bases left unmatched: 2. The CDR3 has 13 residues. CDR3 DNA sequence: TGTGCCAGCAGTTGGGACAGGATCTATGGCTACACCTTC. Residues: CASSWDRIYGYTF.

This chain connects TRBV11-2 to TRBJ2-3; D unresolved. This CDR3 is built from 12 residues. The germline V gene encodes CDR1 SGHAT and CDR2 FQNNGV. Deletions cut 5 bases from V and 5 bases from J, with 8 bases between. The CDR3 region is CASSRTGDTQYF. In nucleotides, the CDR3 is TGTGCCAGCAGCCGTACTGGAGATACGCAGTATTTT.

This chain connects TRBV6-5 to TRBJ2-7; possibly TRBD2 for D (6 bases). V lost 6 bases to trimming and J lost 7 bases, with 16 bases between them. Germline V gives CDR1 MNHEY, CDR2 SVGAGI. CDR3 size: 13 residues. CDR3 in DNA: TGTGCCAGCAGGTCGGGTCCTGGGGGGGAGCAGTACTTC. Protein sequence: CASRSGPGGEQYF.

CDR3 protein: CATSRFTGSTDTQYF. The CDR3 region has the DNA TGTGCCACCAGCAGGTTTACAGGGTCCACAGATACGCAGTATTTT. V and J are TRBV15 and TRBJ2-3; tentative D call: TRBD1 (6 bases). V shed 3 bases and J shed 2 bases, with 12 bases lying between them. The CDR3 has 15 residues. CDR1 and CDR2 (germline): LNHNV, YYDKDF (reference sequence).

V and J are TRBV6-5 and TRBJ1-2; TRBD1 might be the D (6 bases). The CDR3 is 13 residues long. The V and J ends lost 6 bases and 4 bases respectively, with 12 bases between them. Germline V gene data show CDR1 as MNHEY and CDR2 as SVGAGI. The CDR3 nucleotides are TGTGCCAGCAGCGCTACGGACAGCTATGGCTACACCTTC. Translated: CASSATDSYGYTF.

The genes are TRBV4-1 and TRBJ1-4; D not certain. Germline CDR1 MGHRA, CDR2 YSYEKL. V was cut by 4 bases and J by 7 bases, with 13 bases left in between. This CDR3 comprises 14 residues. CDR3 in DNA: TGCGCCAGCAGCCTTTCCCCTGGGATTGAAAAACTGTTTTTT. This encodes CASSLSPGIEKLFF.

In DNA form, the CDR3 reads TGCGCCAGCAGCAACCGGGACAGGGAGTTTTATGAGCAGTTCTTC. It encodes CASSNRDREFYEQFF. The chain joins TRBV4-1 to TRBJ2-1, with 9 bases aligning to TRBD1. Germline-derived CDR1 and CDR2 are MGHRA and YSYEKL. The junction had 10 bases not matched to a gene; V was cut back by 5 bases and J by 8 bases. The CDR3 length is 15 residues.

This chain connects TRBV19 to TRBJ1-2; 7 bases align to TRBD1. The CDR3 totals 16 residues. V lost 4 bases, J lost 6 bases, and 14 bases stayed unmatched. Per germline, CDR1 LNHDA and CDR2 SQIVND (reference sequence). The DNA for the CDR3 is TGTGCCAGTAGTAGGACAGGTCGATACGCCCCTGATGGCTACACCTTC. This codes for CASSRTGRYAPDGYTF.

The rearrangement links TRBV5-6 to TRBJ2-1; 13 positions match TRBD2. V dropped 4 bases and J dropped 6; count of bases not matched to a gene: 13. Germline V gene lookup returns CDR1 SGHDT and CDR2 YYEEEE. The CDR3 runs 18 residues. The CDR3 DNA reads TGTGCCAGCAGCCCACGGACTAGCGGGAGTTTGTTCCCCAATGAGCAGTTCTTC. This translates into CASSPRTSGSLFPNEQFF.

The chain links TRBV28 to TRBJ2-7; D perhaps matches TRBD2 (6 bases). Germline CDR1 and CDR2: MDHEN and SYDVKM. The CDR3 spans 16 residues. Deletions cut 7 bases from V and 3 bases from J, with 22 bases between. CDR3 sequence: CASTSQSGTRIYEQYF. The CDR3 coding sequence is TGTGCCAGCACCTCACAATCCGGGACTCGGATCTACGAGCAGTACTTC.

J is TRBJ2-3 and V is TRBV5-4, with 10 bases matching TRBD2. The CDR3 covers 16 residues. Looked up from germline, CDR1 is SGHNT and CDR2 is YYREEE (reference sequence). The ends lost 3 bases at V and 5 bases at J; junction bases unmatched: 9. CDR3 in amino acids: CASSSSGLAAEDTQYF. The CDR3 DNA is TGTGCCAGCAGCTCTTCCGGACTAGCGGCCGAAGATACGCAGTATTTT.

The chain is built from TRBV10-3 and TRBJ1-2, with D possibly being TRBD1 (5 bases). This CDR3 spans 14 amino acids. Trimming took off 5 bases at V and 2 bases at J, with 12 bases between the two ends. Germline V gene data show CDR1 as ENHRY and CDR2 as SYGVKD. The CDR3 protein is CAISHSTANYGYTF. In nucleotides, the CDR3 is TGTGCCATCAGTCATTCGACAGCAAACTATGGCTACACCTTC.

This clone was counted only a few times. The chain uses TRBV12-5 and TRBJ1-5; 7 nucleotides agree with TRBD1. Germline values: CDR1 LGHNT, CDR2 FRNRAP. This CDR3 comprises 13 residues. V was pared by 1 base and J by 6 bases, with 0 bases of the junction left unmatched. The CDR3 DNA reads TGTGCTAGTGGTTTGGGACAGGGTCAGCCCCAGCATTTT. Protein product: CASGLGQGQPQHF.

V is TRBV2 and J is TRBJ1-6, with D perhaps matching TRBD1 (5 bases). This CDR3 has 16 amino acids. Germline V gene lookup returns CDR1 SNHLY and CDR2 FYNNEI. V was trimmed by 3 bases and J by 9 bases, leaving 18 bases between them. CDR3 region: CASSDRRQGLSSPLHF. DNA for the CDR3: TGTGCCAGCAGTGACCGCCGGCAGGGCTTAAGTTCACCCCTCCACTTT.

V gene TRBV7-2 combines with J gene TRBJ2-7, with 7 nucleotides matching TRBD2. Germline V CDR1 and CDR2: SGHTA, FQGNSA. This CDR3 contains 14 residues. The V gene end was trimmed by 6 bases and the J gene end by 2 bases; junction bases not matched to a gene: 7. CDR3 bases: TGTGCCAGCAGTTCTAGCGGTTCCCCCTACGAGCAGTACTTC. Translation gives CASSSSGSPYEQYF.

The gene calls are TRBV18 and TRBJ1-2, with TRBD1 matching over 8 bases. Germline V lookup: CDR1 KGHSH, CDR2 LQKENI. The CDR3 contains 15 residues. The ends lost 3 bases at V and 4 bases at J; junction bases unmatched: 7. The CDR3 sequence: CASSPYGQGGYGYTF. The CDR3 DNA is TGTGCCAGCTCACCGTATGGACAGGGTGGCTATGGCTACACCTTC.

The chain employs TRBV27 and TRBJ2-1, with 9 nucleotides matching TRBD1. V dropped 5 bases and J dropped 4; count of bases not matched to a gene: 15. In germline, CDR1 is MNHEY, CDR2 SMNVEV (reference sequence). The CDR3 totals 18 residues. Here the CDR3 DNA reads TGTGCCAGCAGTCCTAGTCCCGGGACAGGGATAGATTACAATGAGCAGTTCTTC. Translation: CASSPSPGTGIDYNEQFF.